This paragraph covers one TCR beta chain sequence. Its antigen is unidentified. The data stem from a study of chemoradiotherapy in HPV16-positive cancers. Study as a whole: Functional T-cell assays on a couple of HPV16-positive patients' cells defined candidate HPV-specific clones and common TCR motifs.

This CDR3 is 12 amino acids long. Trimming pared 2 bases from V and 3 bases from J, leaving 4 bases between. Germline-derived CDR1 and CDR2 are SGHDN and FVKESK. The assay was immunoSEQ multiplex PCR, and TCRdb's table has in-frame clones only and misses some. This table holds about 1,100 clones, 65% to 85% found once. Regarding the study as a whole: Only a couple of HPV16-positive patients supplied the functional HPV-specificity definition. Better recurrence-free survival went with HPV-responsive T-cell expansion in HPV16-positive patients.

This chain uses TRBV14 with TRBJ1-1; D not certain. The source of this sequence is a human donor with HPV-associated anogenital cancer. The sample consisted of tumor tissue, taken from a patient who underwent chemoradiotherapy. The CDR3 sequence is CASSQLYTEAFF. In DNA, the CDR3 is TGTGCCAGCAGCCAACTGTACACTGAAGCTTTCTTT.